The 28 T cell receptor beta chains given below trace back to one sample, sequenced in a study of blood T cells in healthy people across ages (dated by TCRdb to between 2015 and 2016). Libraries were prepared through 5' RACE. Instrument used: Illumina HiSeq 2500. The second PCR ran for about 6 to 12 cycles and used a J-beta primer mix along with a sample-barcoded 5' primer. The public reads were reanalyzed by TCRdb: fastp trimming at Q25, MiXCR alignment, in-frame beta chains only. Each entry is one CDR3 protein sequence, shown with its most common DNA and genes. A total of roughly 1,700,000 distinct CDR3 sequences appear in this sample, 28% of them only once. The ten most abundant clones make up roughly 8% of the sample. The source material was blood. The receptor set was obtained from a woman aged 30 to 39 in good health.

In its sample, this clonotype was seen a few times. CDR3 bases: TGTGCCAGCAGTGAATCATCTCGGAGCGAGCAGTACTTC. Translated: CASSESSRSEQYF. V gene TRBV2 combines with J gene TRBJ2-7; no clear D gene. This CDR3 contains 13 residues. Germline lookup yields CDR1 SNHLY and CDR2 FYNNEI. V lost 2 bases, J lost 6 bases, and 11 bases lay in between.

The chain links TRBV4-1 to TRBJ2-1; D unclear. Per the germline V gene, CDR1 is MGHRA and CDR2 is YSYEKL. The V and J ends lost 4 bases and 4 bases respectively, with 8 bases between them. This CDR3 contains 13 residues. Here the CDR3 reads CASSRDEYNEQFF. In DNA form, the CDR3 reads TGCGCCAGCAGCCGAGATGAGTACAATGAGCAGTTCTTC.

There are a few counts of this clonotype. This chain links TRBV5-1 with TRBJ2-1, with TRBD1 as a possible D gene (6 bases). Germline V gene lookup returns CDR1 SGHRS and CDR2 YFSETQ. The CDR3 length is 15 residues. Trimming removed 4 bases at V and 0 bases at J, with 11 bases between. The CDR3 coding sequence is TGCGCCAGCAGCCCAGACAGGATCTCCTACAATGAGCAGTTCTTC. This sequence encodes CASSPDRISYNEQFF.

Concerning this clonotype itself: At one end, the junction sequence differs from germline, possibly due to a read error. The V call is TRBV6-2 or TRBV6-3, the J call TRBJ2-4; D unresolved. This CDR3 region has 11 residues. CDR1 and CDR2 from the germline V gene are MNHEY and SVGEGT. CDR3 bases: TGCGCCAGCAGTATCCACAATGAGCAGTACTTC. Protein product: CASSIHNEQYF.

This clonotype has a handful of counts. This chain connects TRBV30 to TRBJ2-4, with D possibly called TRBD1 or TRBD2 (5 bases each). CDR1 and CDR2 from the germline V gene are GTSNPN and SVGIG (reference sequence). CDR3 size: 13 residues. Trimming pared 2 bases from V and 9 bases from J, leaving 14 bases between. In nucleotides, the CDR3 is TGTGCCTGGAGTCCCGGGGCTCAAAGCATTCAGTACTTC. Encoded protein: CAWSPGAQSIQYF.

This clonotype was counted only a few times. The chain combines TRBV6-5 with TRBJ2-6; 7 nucleotides line up with TRBD1. V dropped 8 bases and J dropped 0; count of bases not matched to a gene: 10. Germline loops: CDR1 MNHEY, CDR2 SVGAGI. This CDR3 comprises 17 residues. The CDR3 DNA reads TGTGCCAGCCGATACGCACAGGGGCGCTCTGGGGCCAACGTCCTGACTTTC. It specifies CASRYAQGRSGANVLTF.

The sample holds a few counts of this clonotype. CDR3: CSAGRGRGGGNTIYF. The CDR3 DNA reads TGCAGCGCCGGGAGGGGCAGGGGGGGAGGAAACACCATATATTTT. V and J are TRBV29-1 and TRBJ1-3; 7 positions match TRBD1. V lost 7 bases to trimming and J lost 4 bases; unmatched junction nucleotides: 13. Germline-derived CDR1 and CDR2 are SQVTM and ANQGSEA. The CDR3 totals 15 residues.

The chain carries TRBV3-1 and TRBJ1-2; D not certain. The CDR3 contains 13 residues. Deletions cut 9 bases from V and 1 base from J, with 12 bases between. Germline V lookup: CDR1 LGHDT, CDR2 YNNKEL (reference sequence). The CDR3 sequence is CASRTANNYGYTF. DNA for the CDR3: TGTGCCAGTAGGACTGCTAATAACTATGGCTACACCTTC. Using reference TRBV3-1 and TRBJ1-2 for the parts outside the CDR3, the full variable domain is DTAVSQTPKYLVTQMGNDKSIKCEQNLGHDTMYWYKQDSKKFLKIMFSYNNKELIINETVPNRFSPKSPDKAHLNLHINSLELGDSAVYFCASRTANNYGYTFGSGTRLTVV.

Turning to this clonotype: The junction differs from germline at one of its ends, possibly a read error. The V call is TRBV6-2 or TRBV6-3, the J call TRBJ2-1; D is undetermined. CDR1 MNHEY and CDR2 SVGEGT come from the germline V gene. CDR3 size: 13 residues. CDR3 nucleotide sequence: TGTACCAGCAGTCTCGTCACCGGAAATGAGCAGTTCTTC. Residues: CTSSLVTGNEQFF.

In its sample, this clonotype was seen many times. The chain is built from TRBV13 and TRBJ2-1; 12 bases are a match to TRBD2. J gave up 7 bases and V 5 bases, and 9 bases lay outside the gene matches. This CDR3 contains 16 residues. Germline V gene lookup returns CDR1 PRHDT and CDR2 FYEKMQ (reference sequence). CDR3 in amino acids: CASSLGLAGTDNEQFF. As DNA, the CDR3 is TGTGCCAGCAGCCTTGGACTAGCGGGGACCGATAATGAGCAGTTCTTC.

The chain employs TRBV11-2 and TRBJ2-3; possible D gene TRBD1, 7 bases. Germline assignment: CDR1 SGHAT and CDR2 FQNNGV. The CDR3 length is 14 residues. V was shortened by 5 bases and J by 4 bases, with 13 bases between the two germline ends. The CDR3 DNA reads as TGTGCCAGCAGCCCAGGGGGGTGGCCAGATACGCAGTATTTT. It encodes CASSPGGWPDTQYF.

This clonotype was counted many times. The CDR3 bases are TGTGCCAGCAGTGAACGGGACCAAGAGACCCAGTACTTC. Its protein is CASSERDQETQYF. V and J are TRBV6-1 and TRBJ2-5; no reliable D call. Germline CDR1 MNHNS, CDR2 SASEGT. This CDR3 comprises 13 residues. Deletions cut 2 bases from V and 0 bases from J, with 4 bases between.

At least ten counts were recorded for this clonotype. The V and J genes are TRBV7-3 and TRBJ2-5; TRBD2 matches 10 bases. The germline V gene encodes CDR1 SGHTA and CDR2 FQGTGA. J gave up 5 bases and V 5 bases, and 8 bases lay outside the gene matches. The CDR3 is made up of 15 amino acids. The CDR3 is CASSLTSGEAETQYF. CDR3 sequence (DNA): TGTGCCAGCAGCCTCACTAGCGGGGAAGCGGAGACCCAGTACTTC.

The chain combines TRBV20-1 with TRBJ1-6, with 7 bases lining up with TRBD1. Losses at the gene ends were 6 bases for V and 9 bases for J; bases not matched to a gene: 17. The CDR3 has 16 amino acids. Per germline, CDR1 DFQATT and CDR2 SNEGSKA (reference sequence). CDR3 sequence reads: CSALPAGGILGSPLHF. In nucleotides, the CDR3 is TGCAGTGCCCTGCCGGCAGGGGGTATTTTAGGTTCACCCCTCCACTTT.

This clonotype was counted a few times. With a much larger clone just one base away, this may be a read error. This sequence joins TRBV7-2 and TRBJ1-6, with unresolved D. This CDR3 has 12 amino acids. Deletions cut 8 bases from V and 11 bases from J, with 13 bases between. Germline V gives CDR1 SGHTA, CDR2 FQGNSA. The CDR3 bases are TGTGCCAGCTCCGACTGGAATCCACCCCTCCACTTT. Translating it yields CASSDWNPPLHF. Combining the CDR3 with reference TRBV7-2 and TRBJ1-6 gives the whole variable domain GAGVSQSPSNKVTEKGKDVELRCDPISGHTALYWYRQSLGQGLEFLIYFQGNSAPDKSGLPSDRFSAERTGGSVSTLTIQRTQQEDSAVYLCASSDWNPPLHFGNGTRLTVT.

This clonotype has only a few counts. V usage is TRBV4-1 and J usage is TRBJ1-1, with TRBD1 identical over 9 bases. V lost 3 bases and J lost 2; bases outside the gene matches: 10. CDR3 length: 17 amino acids. Germline CDR1 is MGHRA and CDR2 is YSYEKL. The CDR3 nucleotides read TGCGCCAGCAGCCAGACCTTCAGGGACAGGGAAAACACTGAAGCTTTCTTT. Amino acids: CASSQTFRDRENTEAFF.

V usage is TRBV7-6 and J usage is TRBJ2-1; 8 nucleotides match TRBD1. V trimming: 0 bases; J trimming: 9 bases; junction bases outside the gene matches: 7. The CDR3 runs to 15 residues. CDR1 is SGHVS, CDR2 FNYEAQ, per germline. The CDR3 nucleotides are TGTGCCAGCAGCTTAGCGGCAGGGGGCTGGAGTGAGCAGTTCTTC. Its translation is CASSLAAGGWSEQFF. The complete variable domain, with remaining parts taken from reference TRBV7-6 and TRBJ2-1, reads GAGVSQSPRYKVTKRGQDVALRCDPISGHVSLYWYRQALGQGPEFLTYFNYEAQQDKSGLPNDRFSAERPEGSISTLTIQRTEQRDSAMYRCASSLAAGGWSEQFFGPGTRLTVL.

This clonotype was counted at least ten times. The V gene is TRBV6-5, the J gene TRBJ2-7; 9 positions agree with TRBD2. Germline V gene lookup returns CDR1 MNHEY and CDR2 SVGAGI. Trimming at V came to 0 bases and at J to 3 bases, leaving 6 bases not matched to a gene. There are 16 residues in the CDR3. CDR3 region: CASSYSQTSGLYEQYF. CDR3 DNA sequence: TGTGCCAGCAGTTACTCCCAGACTAGCGGCCTCTACGAGCAGTACTTC.

This clonotype has more than one count but fewer than ten. This chain links TRBV6-2 or TRBV6-3 with TRBJ2-1; no definite D call. The CDR3 length is 15 residues. CDR1 is MNHEY and CDR2 is SVGEGT in the germline V gene. The V end was cut by 7 bases, the J end by 0 bases, with 13 bases between. CDR3 sequence: CASKPPVISYNEQFF. The DNA of the CDR3 is TGTGCCAGCAAACCCCCGGTTATCTCCTACAATGAGCAGTTCTTC.

The chain couples TRBV2 to TRBJ2-3; weak D call: TRBD2 (5 bases). V shed 11 bases and J shed 0 bases, with 15 bases lying between them. Germline-derived CDR1 and CDR2 are SNHLY and FYNNEI. This CDR3 contains 14 residues. CDR3 amino acids: CALRRGISTDTQYF. DNA for the CDR3: TGTGCCCTAAGACGGGGAATTAGCACAGATACGCAGTATTTT.

As to this clonotype: It may be a read error: a sequence one base away is much more abundant. The chain couples TRBV10-2 to TRBJ2-5; D gene unclear. With the DNA end fitting TRBJ2-7 better, the J assignment may be wrong. Germline CDR1 WSHSY, CDR2 SAAADI. The CDR3 totals 16 residues. The CDR3 spells CASSDPLVGGVYEQYF. CDR3 in DNA: TGCGCCAGCAGCGACCCTCTAGTGGGCGGTGTCTACGAGCAGTACTTC.

This clonotype was detected only a few times. A much larger clone lies one base from this, so it may be a read error. The rearrangement uses TRBV10-3 and TRBJ1-5; D remains unclear. There are 14 residues in the CDR3. Trimming took 2 bases from V and 7 from J, leaving 12 bases between them. Germline CDR1 reads ENHRY; CDR2 reads SYGVKD. The DNA of the CDR3 is TGTGCCATCAGTGAGGGACTGGTTGGACAGCCCCAGCATTTT. Its translation is CAISEGLVGQPQHF.

The chain carries TRBV2 and TRBJ2-1, with 14 bases identical to TRBD2. The CDR3 length is 16 residues. J gave up 8 bases and V 7 bases, and 10 bases lay outside the gene matches. Germline V lookup: CDR1 SNHLY, CDR2 FYNNEI. In DNA, the CDR3 is TGTGCCAGCACACCCGGACTAGCGGGGGGACAGGATGAGCAGTTCTTC. It codes for CASTPGLAGGQDEQFF.

The chain has TRBV9 and TRBJ2-1, with 10 nucleotides matching TRBD2. This CDR3 is built from 19 residues. Germline-derived CDR1 and CDR2 are SGDLS and YYNGEE. Losses at the gene ends were 3 bases for V and 4 bases for J; bases not matched to a gene: 16. The chain's CDR3 is CASSAWGSSGSGLYNEQFF. DNA for the CDR3: TGTGCCAGCAGCGCATGGGGTTCTAGCGGGAGTGGTCTTTACAATGAGCAGTTCTTC.

This clonotype was observed a handful of times. The chain is built from TRBV9 and TRBJ2-3; TRBD1 is a possible D gene (5 bases). This CDR3 spans 13 amino acids. V was trimmed by 4 bases and J by 4 bases, leaving 10 bases between them. Germline CDR1 and CDR2: SGDLS and YYNGEE. The CDR3 DNA follows: TGTGCCAGCAGCTCCCTGGGGCCAGATACGCAGTATTTT. Protein sequence: CASSSLGPDTQYF.

The table lists this clonotype with a few counts. The V gene is TRBV5-1, the J gene TRBJ2-7; 7 bases fit TRBD1. The CDR3 runs 16 residues. CDR1 is SGHRS and CDR2 is YFSETQ in the germline V gene. V lost 4 bases and J lost 2; bases outside the gene matches: 12. The CDR3 protein is CASSRLLDREPYEQYF. CDR3 nucleotide sequence: TGCGCCAGCAGCCGACTTCTCGACAGGGAACCCTACGAGCAGTACTTC.

Note on this clonotype: At one of its ends the junction is not consistent with the germline gene, which may arise from a read error. This CDR3 is CASGVAASGHYEQYF. DNA of the CDR3: TGTGCCAGCGGCGTAGCGGCTAGCGGACATTACGAGCAGTACTTC. The rearrangement links TRBV9 to TRBJ2-5, with 7 bases lining up with TRBD2. The DNA end lines up better with TRBJ2-7; the J call may be wrong. The V gene's germline CDR1 is SGDLS and CDR2 YYNGEE. The CDR3 sequence is 15 residues long.

This clonotype was seen at least ten times. The rearrangement uses TRBV20-1 and TRBJ2-3; 10 bases are shared with TRBD2. The germline CDR1 and CDR2 sequences are DFQATT and SNEGSKA (reference sequence). The junction had 4 bases not matched to a gene; V was cut back by 5 bases and J by 2 bases. This CDR3 comprises 14 residues. CDR3 sequence reads: CSAPLAGATDTQYF. The CDR3 DNA reads as TGCAGTGCTCCGCTAGCGGGAGCCACAGATACGCAGTATTTT.